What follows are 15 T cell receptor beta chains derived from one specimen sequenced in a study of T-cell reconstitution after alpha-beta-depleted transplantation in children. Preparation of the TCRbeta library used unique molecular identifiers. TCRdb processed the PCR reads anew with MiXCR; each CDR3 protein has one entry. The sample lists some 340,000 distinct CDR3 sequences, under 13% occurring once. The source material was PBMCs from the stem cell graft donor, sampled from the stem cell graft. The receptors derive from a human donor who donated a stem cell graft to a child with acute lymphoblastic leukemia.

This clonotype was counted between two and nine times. As DNA, the CDR3 is TGTGCCATCAGTGACGGGACGGGGGGACCCCAGTACTTC. Translated: CAISDGTGGPQYF. The chain recombines TRBV10-3 with TRBJ2-5; 7 positions match TRBD2. The CDR3 totals 13 residues. Germline V gives CDR1 ENHRY, CDR2 SYGVKD. V lost 3 bases, J lost 9 bases, and 7 bases stayed unmatched.

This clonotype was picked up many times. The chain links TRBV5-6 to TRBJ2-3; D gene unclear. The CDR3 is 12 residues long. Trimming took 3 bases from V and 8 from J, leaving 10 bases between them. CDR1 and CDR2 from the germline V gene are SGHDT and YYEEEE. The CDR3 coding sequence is TGTGCCAGCAGCTCCGACCAGCCTACGCAGTATTTT. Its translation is CASSSDQPTQYF.

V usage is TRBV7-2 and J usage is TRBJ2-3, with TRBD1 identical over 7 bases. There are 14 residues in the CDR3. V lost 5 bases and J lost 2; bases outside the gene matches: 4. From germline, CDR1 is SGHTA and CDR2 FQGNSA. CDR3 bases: TGTGCCAGCAGCCCCGGACAGGTCACAGATACGCAGTATTTT. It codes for CASSPGQVTDTQYF.

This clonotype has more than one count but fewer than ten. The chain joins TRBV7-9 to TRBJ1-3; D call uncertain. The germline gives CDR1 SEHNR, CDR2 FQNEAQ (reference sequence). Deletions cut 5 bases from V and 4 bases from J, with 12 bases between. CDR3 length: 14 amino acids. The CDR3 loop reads CASSPPGAGNTIYF. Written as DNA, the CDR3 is TGTGCCAGCAGCCCCCCCGGTGCAGGAAACACCATATATTTT.

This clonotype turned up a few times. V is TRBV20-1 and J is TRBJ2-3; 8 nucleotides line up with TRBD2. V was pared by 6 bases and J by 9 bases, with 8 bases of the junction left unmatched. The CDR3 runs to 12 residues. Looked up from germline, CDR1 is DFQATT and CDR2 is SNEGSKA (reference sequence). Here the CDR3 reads CSADRTSITQYF. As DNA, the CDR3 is TGCAGTGCCGACAGGACTAGCATAACGCAGTATTTT.

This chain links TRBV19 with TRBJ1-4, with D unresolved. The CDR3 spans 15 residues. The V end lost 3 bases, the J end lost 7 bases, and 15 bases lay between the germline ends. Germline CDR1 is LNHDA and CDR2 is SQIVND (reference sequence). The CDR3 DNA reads TGTGCCAGTAGTATTCGGTTACCGGCGGGTGAAAAACTGTTTTTT. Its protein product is CASSIRLPAGEKLFF. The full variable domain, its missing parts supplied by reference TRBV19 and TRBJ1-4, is DGGITQSPKYLFRKEGQNVTLSCEQNLNHDAMYWYRQDPGQGLRLIYYSQIVNDFQKGDIAEGYSVSREKKESFPLTVTSAQKNPTAFYLCASSIRLPAGEKLFFGSGTQLSVL.

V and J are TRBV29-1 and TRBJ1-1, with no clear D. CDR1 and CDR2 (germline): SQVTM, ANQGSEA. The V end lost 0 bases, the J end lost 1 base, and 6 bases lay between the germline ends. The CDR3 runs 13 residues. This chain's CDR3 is CSVEDPWNTEAFF. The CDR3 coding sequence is TGCAGCGTTGAAGATCCGTGGAACACTGAAGCTTTCTTT.

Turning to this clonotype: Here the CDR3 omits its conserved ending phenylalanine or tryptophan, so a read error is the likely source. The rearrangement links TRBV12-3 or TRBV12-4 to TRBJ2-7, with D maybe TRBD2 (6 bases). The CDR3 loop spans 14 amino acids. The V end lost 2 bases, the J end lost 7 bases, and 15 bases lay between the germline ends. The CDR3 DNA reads TGTGCCAGCAGTTTATTCACCGCTCGGGAGGAGCAGTACTTG. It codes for CASSLFTAREEQYL.

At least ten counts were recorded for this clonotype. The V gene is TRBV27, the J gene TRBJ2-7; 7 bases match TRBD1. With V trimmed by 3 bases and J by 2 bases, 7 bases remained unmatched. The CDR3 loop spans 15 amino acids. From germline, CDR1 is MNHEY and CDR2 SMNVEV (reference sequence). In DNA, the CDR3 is TGTGCCAGCAGTTTTGGGGCAGGGGGAACCTACGAGCAGTACTTC. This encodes CASSFGAGGTYEQYF.

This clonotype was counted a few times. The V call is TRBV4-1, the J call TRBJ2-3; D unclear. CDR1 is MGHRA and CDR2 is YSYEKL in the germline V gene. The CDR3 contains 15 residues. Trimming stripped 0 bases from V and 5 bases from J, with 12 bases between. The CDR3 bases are TGCGCCAGCAGCCAAGACCTGGGGTCAGGAGATACGCAGTATTTT. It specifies CASSQDLGSGDTQYF.

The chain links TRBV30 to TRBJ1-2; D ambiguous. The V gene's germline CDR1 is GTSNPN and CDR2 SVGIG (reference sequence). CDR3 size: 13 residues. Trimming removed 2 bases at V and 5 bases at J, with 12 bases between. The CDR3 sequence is CAWSRQRAYGYTF. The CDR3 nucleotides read TGTGCCTGGAGTCGTCAGAGGGCATATGGCTACACCTTC. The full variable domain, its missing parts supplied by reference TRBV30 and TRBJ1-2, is SQTIHQWPATLVQPVGSPLSLECTVEGTSNPNLYWYRQAAGRGLQLLFYSVGIGQISSEVPQNLSASRPQDRQFILSSKKLLLSDSGFYLCAWSRQRAYGYTFGSGTRLTVV.

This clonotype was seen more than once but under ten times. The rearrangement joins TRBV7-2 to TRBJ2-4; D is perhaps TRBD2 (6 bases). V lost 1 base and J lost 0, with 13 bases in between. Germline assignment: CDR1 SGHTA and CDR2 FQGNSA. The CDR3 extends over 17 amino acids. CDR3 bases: TGTGCCAGCAGCTTAGGTCGTAGCGGAATAGCCAAAAACATTCAGTACTTC. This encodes CASSLGRSGIAKNIQYF.

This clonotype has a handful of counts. The DNA for the CDR3 is TGTGCCAGCAGCCACGGGTACAAAGACAGCTATGGCTACACCTTC. It encodes CASSHGYKDSYGYTF. The chain uses TRBV7-9 and TRBJ1-2, with D perhaps TRBD1 (5 bases). Germline V gene lookup returns CDR1 SEHNR and CDR2 FQNEAQ (reference sequence). CDR3 length: 15 residues. V was clipped by 5 bases and J by 4 bases, with 17 bases between them.

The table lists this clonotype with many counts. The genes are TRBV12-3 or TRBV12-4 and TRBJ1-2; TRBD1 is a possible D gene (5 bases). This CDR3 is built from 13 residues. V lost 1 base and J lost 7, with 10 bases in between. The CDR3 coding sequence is TGTGCCAGCAGTTTAGGTGGGGGAGGTGGCTACACCTTC. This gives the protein CASSLGGGGGYTF.

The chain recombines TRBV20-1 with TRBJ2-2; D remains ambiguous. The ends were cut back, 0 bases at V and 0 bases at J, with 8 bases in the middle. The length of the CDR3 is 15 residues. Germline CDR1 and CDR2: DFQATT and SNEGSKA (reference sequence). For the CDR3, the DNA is TGCAGTGCTAGAGAGGGCGGAGCGAACACCGGGGAGCTGTTTTTT. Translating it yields CSAREGGANTGELFF.